This TCR beta chain emerged from a study of a mutant IDH1 vaccine in newly diagnosed glioma. Study details: Either 4-6 weeks after radiotherapy alone or alongside temozolomide, vaccination was begun. Treated patients comprised approximately 60% males and about 38% females, mean age approximately 42 years. Patients were pretreated with radiotherapy, temozolomide, or both, mostly both.

From germline, CDR1 is ENHRY and CDR2 SYGVKD. Trimming pared 10 bases from V and 6 bases from J, leaving 23 bases between. This CDR3 has 15 residues. Regarding this clone: The antigen is unknown.

Time point defined: week 5, during vaccination. Doses of 300 ug of mutant IDH1 20-mer peptide were given with topical imiquimod. Donors' newly diagnosed IDH1-mutant WHO grade 3 or 4 astrocytomas lacked nuclear ATRX. Using immunoSEQ multiplex PCR, the repertoire was profiled, and TCRdb retains in-frame clones only, with some absent. The sample includes about 27,000 clones, around 80% of them seen just once. The chain has TRBV10-3 and TRBJ2-3; D possibly matches TRBD1 or TRBD2 (7 bases each). The sample consisted of PBMCs, taken from a glioma patient whose treatment included an IDH1 peptide vaccine. This TCR was sampled from a man aged 40-49 years with glioma. Some clones in this sample may be carry-over from other donors' samples. The CDR3 DNA is TGTGCCACCACGAGCGGGACAGTCAGAGAGGATACGCAGTATTTT. This codes for CATTSGTVREDTQYF.